The next 5 T cell receptor beta chains were all read from a single sample in a study of T cells after yellow fever vaccination. TCRdb analysed the 5' RACE reads with MiXCR anew, one entry per CDR3 protein. The sample includes approximately 31,000 distinct CDR3 sequences, about 10% of them seen just once. Sequences were derived from PBMCs, either bulk or a sorted T-cell subset (CD4+, CD8+, memory, or dextramer-sorted; not recorded which), sampled less than 18 days after the first yellow fever vaccination. The receptors were sampled from a man younger than 35 who received the YFV17D yellow fever vaccine.

The sample holds many counts of this clonotype. V usage is TRBV20-1 and J usage is TRBJ1-2; weak D call: TRBD1 (5 bases). CDR1 DFQATT and CDR2 SNEGSKA come from the germline V gene (reference sequence). The CDR3 length is 13 residues. Trimming removed 3 bases at V and 6 bases at J, with 14 bases between. The CDR3 coding sequence is TGCAGTGCTAGGCCCCCAGGGTTTAATGGCTACACCTTC. This encodes CSARPPGFNGYTF.

Concerning this clonotype: Relative to the germline gene, one junction end is altered; a read error may explain this. This rearrangement joins TRBV5-5 to TRBJ2-2; D might be TRBD2 (6 bases). This CDR3 has 13 residues. Germline lookup yields CDR1 SGHKS and CDR2 YYEKEE (reference sequence). In nucleotides, the CDR3 is TGTGCCATCAGCCCCGGGGGAACCGGGGAGCTGTTTTTT. It encodes CAISPGGTGELFF.

This clonotype was observed at least ten times. The rearrangement joins TRBV20-1 to TRBJ1-2; TRBD1 agrees at 11 bases. Germline assignment: CDR1 DFQATT and CDR2 SNEGSKA (reference sequence). The ends lost 5 bases at V and 8 bases at J; junction bases unmatched: 13. There are 15 residues in the CDR3. The CDR3 here is CSARPGQGVVGGYTF. CDR3 DNA: TGCAGTGCTCGACCGGGACAGGGGGTAGTCGGCGGCTACACCTTC.

This clonotype was seen repeatedly, ten times or more. J is TRBJ2-3 and V is TRBV4-3; 9 bases agree with TRBD2. CDR3 size: 16 residues. Trimming at V came to 2 bases and at J to 3 bases, leaving 6 bases not matched to a gene. Germline V gene sequence: CDR1 LGHNA, CDR2 YSLEER. CDR3 protein: CASSQKGLARTDTQYF. CDR3 bases: TGCGCCAGCAGCCAAAAAGGACTAGCGAGAACAGATACGCAGTATTTT.

The table lists this clonotype with many counts. The V gene is TRBV6-2 or TRBV6-3, the J gene TRBJ1-2; D is undetermined. The CDR3 consists of 13 residues. Germline CDR1 reads MNHEY; CDR2 reads SVGEGT. Trimming took off 7 bases at V and 0 bases at J, with 9 bases between the two ends. Here the CDR3 DNA reads TGTGCCAGCAAACAAGGCCCTAACTATGGCTACACCTTC. This gives the protein CASKQGPNYGYTF.